A single sample is the source of the 21 T cell receptor beta chains below, sequenced in a study of blood T cell repertoires in COVID-19 (dated by TCRdb to the early 2020s). The library was prepared using the immunoSEQ multiplex PCR assay. TCRdb re-hosts the immuneACCESS table, in-frame sequences only. Its copies lack some clones; in the studies checked, an unresolved V gene accounts for under half of them, and the cause for the rest is not known. In all, the sample holds 200,000 to 250,000 clones, and approximately 85% of those were seen once. Of the sample, 4% to 6% is held by the ten largest clones. Specimen: peripheral blood. These receptors were collected from a man between 45 and 60 years old with COVID-19, enrolled during active disease.

This rearrangement joins TRBV14 to TRBJ1-4; maybe TRBD1 (6 bases). V lost 4 bases to trimming and J lost 4 bases, with 10 bases between them. This CDR3 spans 14 amino acids. CDR1 and CDR2 from the germline V gene are SGHDN and FVKESK. This chain's CDR3 is CASSLGQNNEKLFF. The CDR3 bases are TGTGCCAGCAGCCTCGGACAGAATAATGAAAAACTGTTTTTT.

The chain is built from TRBV27 and TRBJ1-2; the match to TRBD1 covers 7 bases. Germline V gene lookup returns CDR1 MNHEY and CDR2 SMNVEV (reference sequence). This CDR3 is built from 15 residues. Unmatched junction bases numbered 10, after V lost 3 bases and J lost 6 bases. The CDR3 sequence is CASSFHRGAFNGYTF. CDR3 bases: TGTGCCAGCAGTTTTCACAGGGGAGCGTTTAATGGCTACACCTTC.

The genes are TRBV5-5 and TRBJ2-7, with D possibly matching TRBD1 (5 bases). The CDR3 has 14 residues. V was pared by 0 bases and J by 2 bases, with 9 bases between. Germline V gene data show CDR1 as SGHKS and CDR2 as YYEKEE (reference sequence). CDR3 nucleotide sequence: TGTGCCAGCAGCTTGGAATGGGGCCCCTACGAGCAGTACTTC. Translating gives CASSLEWGPYEQYF.

The chain employs TRBV9 and TRBJ1-2, with TRBD1 matching 8 bases. Germline V CDR1 and CDR2: SGDLS, YYNGEE. V lost 4 bases, J lost 2 bases, and 13 bases stayed unmatched. CDR3 length: 17 residues. In DNA, the CDR3 is TGTGCCAGCAGCCTAACAGGGGGAGGCGATAACAACTATGGCTACACCTTC. Its protein product is CASSLTGGGDNNYGYTF.

The V gene is TRBV7-9, the J gene TRBJ2-7; D may be TRBD1 (6 bases). Trimming shortened V by 7 bases and J by 0 bases, and 13 bases separated the two germline ends. This CDR3 has 14 residues. The germline CDR1 and CDR2 sequences are SEHNR and FQNEAQ (reference sequence). The CDR3 sequence: CASIRTDSSYEQYF. CDR3 coding DNA: TGTGCCAGCATTAGGACAGACAGCTCCTACGAGCAGTACTTC. Together with reference TRBV7-9 and TRBJ2-7, the CDR3 gives the full variable domain: DTGVSQNPRHKITKRGQNVTFRCDPISEHNRLYWYRQTLGQGPEFLTYFQNEAQLEKSRLLSDRFSAERPKGSFSTLEIQRTEQGDSAMYLCASIRTDSSYEQYFGPGTRLTVT.

The chain has TRBV7-9 and TRBJ2-1, with D tentatively TRBD1 (5 bases). Looked up from germline, CDR1 is SEHNR and CDR2 is FQNEAQ (reference sequence). Trimming removed 3 bases from V and 1 base from J, with 10 bases in between. The CDR3 is 15 amino acids. CDR3 nucleotide sequence: TGTGCCAGCAGCTTTGAAGGGGTATCCTACAATGAGCAGTTCTTC. Translating it yields CASSFEGVSYNEQFF.

This rearrangement joins TRBV18 to TRBJ2-7; TRBD2 agrees at 11 bases. The CDR3 has 15 residues. Germline CDR1 is KGHSH and CDR2 is LQKENI. Trimming removed 3 bases from V and 0 bases from J; junction bases left unmatched: 1. The CDR3 sequence is CASSPSGGASYEQYF. The CDR3 DNA is TGTGCCAGCTCACCTAGCGGGGGGGCCTCCTACGAGCAGTACTTC.

The chain couples TRBV6-1 to TRBJ2-2, with D tentatively TRBD1 (5 bases). The V end lost 8 bases, the J end lost 0 bases, and 10 bases lay between the germline ends. The germline V gene has CDR1 MNHNS and CDR2 SASEGT. This CDR3 comprises 14 residues. The CDR3 reads CASHWGPNTGELFF. DNA of the CDR3: TGTGCCAGCCACTGGGGCCCGAACACCGGGGAGCTGTTTTTT.

This chain connects TRBV10-3 to TRBJ2-1, with 7 positions matching TRBD2. Germline V lookup: CDR1 ENHRY, CDR2 SYGVKD. The CDR3 sequence is 17 residues long. Trimming removed 6 bases from V and 0 bases from J; junction bases left unmatched: 11. The DNA of the CDR3 is TGTGCCATCAGAGGGGCCGGCCGGGGGGACTCCTACAATGAGCAGTTCTTC. Its protein is CAIRGAGRGDSYNEQFF.

The chain employs TRBV19 and TRBJ1-2; 8 bases agree with TRBD1. The germline V gene has CDR1 LNHDA and CDR2 SQIVND (reference sequence). The CDR3 contains 14 residues. V lost 3 bases, J lost 5 bases, and 5 bases stayed unmatched. The DNA of the CDR3 is TGTGCCAGTAGTATGTCACAGGGGGGTTATGGCTACACCTTC. It codes for CASSMSQGGYGYTF.

The rearrangement uses TRBV9 and TRBJ2-2; 8 nucleotides match TRBD1. CDR3 length: 17 residues. The germline CDR1 and CDR2 sequences are SGDLS and YYNGEE. V lost 0 bases and J lost 4; bases outside the gene matches: 8. CDR3 sequence reads: CASSVAVTGVRTGELFF. The CDR3 region has the DNA TGTGCCAGCAGCGTAGCGGTGACAGGGGTACGCACCGGGGAGCTGTTTTTT.

The chain links TRBV27 to TRBJ2-1; 11 nucleotides align to TRBD2. V was pared by 8 bases and J by 3 bases, with 6 bases of the junction left unmatched. CDR3 length: 15 residues. The germline V gene encodes CDR1 MNHEY and CDR2 SMNVEV (reference sequence). The CDR3 DNA follows: TGTGCCAGCGCTCTTCTAGCGGGGGGCTACAATGAGCAGTTCTTC. This gives the protein CASALLAGGYNEQFF.

A note on this clone: The same CDR3 also results from other DNA sequences found in this sample. The rearrangement links TRBV7-9 to TRBJ1-4; 7 bases agree with TRBD1. Germline CDR1 reads SEHNR; CDR2 reads FQNEAQ (reference sequence). The CDR3 is made up of 14 amino acids. J was trimmed by 5 bases and V by 3 bases; bases with no gene match: 3. CDR3 sequence reads: CASSLRQGNEKLFF. CDR3 nucleotides: TGTGCCAGCAGCTTGAGACAGGGAAATGAAAAACTGTTTTTT.

The chain carries TRBV7-3 and TRBJ1-1; TRBD1 aligns across 7 bases. V was clipped by 5 bases and J by 3 bases; unmatched bases: 6. Germline loops: CDR1 SGHTA, CDR2 FQGTGA. The CDR3 covers 14 residues. The CDR3 loop is CASSPGQVHTEAFF. CDR3 DNA: TGTGCCAGCAGCCCTGGACAGGTCCACACTGAAGCTTTCTTT.

This chain uses TRBV7-8 with TRBJ1-1; a possible D gene is TRBD1 (6 bases). Germline V CDR1 and CDR2: SGHVS, FQNEAQ. V shed 6 bases and J shed 2 bases, with 19 bases lying between them. The CDR3 covers 16 residues. The CDR3 is CASSLQGIRINTEAFF. CDR3 nucleotides: TGTGCCAGCAGTTTACAGGGTATTAGAATAAACACTGAAGCTTTCTTT.

This chain uses TRBV7-2 with TRBJ2-2; D unresolved. CDR3 length: 15 amino acids. Germline CDR1 SGHTA, CDR2 FQGNSA. Trimming pared 2 bases from V and 4 bases from J, leaving 11 bases between. The CDR3 region is CASSLPQVLTGELFF. The CDR3 DNA sequence: TGTGCCAGCAGCTTACCCCAGGTGCTCACCGGGGAGCTGTTTTTT. The whole variable domain, filled in from reference TRBV7-2 and TRBJ2-2, reads GAGVSQSPSNKVTEKGKDVELRCDPISGHTALYWYRQSLGQGLEFLIYFQGNSAPDKSGLPSDRFSAERTGGSVSTLTIQRTQQEDSAVYLCASSLPQVLTGELFFGEGSRLTVL.

The chain joins TRBV20-1 to TRBJ2-2, with 8 nucleotides matching TRBD2. The germline gives CDR1 DFQATT, CDR2 SNEGSKA (reference sequence). V trimming: 3 bases; J trimming: 6 bases; junction bases outside the gene matches: 6. The CDR3 has 14 amino acids. The CDR3 is CSASYSGVAGELFF. The CDR3 nucleotides are TGCAGTGCTAGTTATAGCGGGGTGGCCGGGGAGCTGTTTTTT.

This clone was counted between two and nine times. The chain employs TRBV19 and TRBJ2-7, with D perhaps TRBD1 (6 bases). The CDR3 spans 16 residues. Trimming took off 1 base at V and 3 bases at J, with 16 bases between the two ends. The V gene's germline CDR1 is LNHDA and CDR2 SQIVND (reference sequence). The CDR3: CASSIVVGAGDYEQYF. CDR3 nucleotide sequence: TGTGCCAGTAGTATAGTTGTAGGAGCAGGGGACTACGAGCAGTACTTC.

The chain carries TRBV6-5 and TRBJ2-3, with D unresolved. Germline V lookup: CDR1 MNHEY, CDR2 SVGAGI. V was cut by 6 bases and J by 6 bases, with 19 bases left in between. This CDR3 is 15 amino acids long. The CDR3 is CASSPPSLASDTQYF. CDR3 DNA sequence: TGTGCCAGCAGCCCCCCTTCCCTGGCTTCGGATACGCAGTATTTT.

V usage is TRBV12-5 and J usage is TRBJ2-5; possibly TRBD1 for D (5 bases). The V and J ends lost 5 bases and 1 base respectively, with 8 bases between them. The CDR3 consists of 13 residues. From germline, CDR1 is LGHNT and CDR2 FRNRAP. The DNA of the CDR3 is TGTGCTAGTGGTAGGGGAAGCCAAGAGACCCAGTACTTC. Translating gives CASGRGSQETQYF.

The V and J genes are TRBV5-1 and TRBJ2-2, with TRBD2 as a possible D gene (6 bases). The V end was cut by 3 bases, the J end by 3 bases, with 12 bases between. Germline V gene data show CDR1 as SGHRS and CDR2 as YFSETQ. The CDR3 length is 15 residues. CDR3 sequence reads: CASSSGTPDTGELFF. The CDR3 DNA sequence: TGCGCCAGCAGCTCCGGGACTCCCGACACCGGGGAGCTGTTTTTT.